The 7 T cell receptor beta chains presented below share a single source sample, sequenced in a study of post-analysis software for immune sequencing data. These receptors are not linked to any known antigen. Unique molecular identifiers were carried by the TCR beta cDNA libraries. TCRdb re-called the PCR reads through MiXCR, storing one row per CDR3 protein. Found here are roughly 400,000 distinct CDR3 sequences, roughly 38% of them singletons; the top ten hold roughly 8.2%. Notes on the study in general: Among four or five TRBV segments more frequent in patients than controls were TRBV5-6, TRBV5-1 and TRBV20-1.

Sequenced sample: blood. These receptors were collected from a girl aged 2 to 10 with multiple sclerosis.

This chain links TRBV29-1 with TRBJ2-5; 9 positions agree with TRBD1. CDR3 length: 14 amino acids. Germline V gives CDR1 SQVTM, CDR2 ANQGSEA. V lost 3 bases, J lost 5 bases, and 7 bases stayed unmatched. This CDR3 is CSVDLDRGGETQYF. The CDR3 region has the DNA TGCAGCGTTGACTTGGACAGGGGAGGGGAGACCCAGTACTTC.

Ten or more counts support this clonotype. A much larger clone lies a single base off, so this may be a read error. This chain uses TRBV29-1 with TRBJ1-2; D unresolved. The CDR3 loop spans 12 amino acids. Germline V gives CDR1 SQVTM, CDR2 ANQGSEA. Trimming pared 0 bases from V and 4 bases from J, leaving 6 bases between. In DNA, the CDR3 is TGCAGCGTTGAAGAGGCCAGCTATGGCTACACCTTC. It specifies CSVEEASYGYTF.

V gene TRBV7-6 combines with J gene TRBJ2-5; the D is unclear. The V gene lost 5 bases and the J gene lost 2 bases, with 15 bases spanning the gap. The germline CDR1 and CDR2 sequences are SGHVS and FNYEAQ. CDR3 size: 15 residues. The chain's CDR3 is CASSQEVLRQETQYF. In DNA form, the CDR3 reads TGTGCCAGCAGCCAAGAGGTCCTTCGGCAAGAGACCCAGTACTTC.

This clonotype turned up a few times. This sequence joins TRBV12-3 or TRBV12-4 and TRBJ1-1; D not certain. This CDR3 has 16 residues. V lost 6 bases and J lost 0, with 17 bases in between. The CDR3 loop is CASSSSSAGVNTEAFF. DNA for the CDR3: TGTGCCAGCAGCTCTTCCTCCGCGGGAGTGAACACTGAAGCTTTCTTT.

This clonotype has more than one count but fewer than ten. At one of its ends the junction is not consistent with the germline gene, which may arise from a read error. This chain joins TRBV7-2 and TRBJ2-3, with D perhaps TRBD2 (5 bases). In germline, CDR1 is SGHTA, CDR2 FQGNSA. The CDR3 is 15 amino acids. The CDR3 reads CVSSLGGYYTDTQYF. CDR3 nucleotides: TGTGTCAGCAGCTTAGGAGGATATTACACAGATACGCAGTATTTT.

V and J are TRBV7-9 and TRBJ2-1; no clear D. V gave up 1 base and J gave up 4 bases, with 11 bases separating them. Germline-derived CDR1 and CDR2 are SEHNR and FQNEAQ (reference sequence). The CDR3 loop spans 15 amino acids. CDR3 coding DNA: TGTGCCAGCAGCTTAGTTATCGGCATATACAATGAGCAGTTCTTC. This translates into CASSLVIGIYNEQFF.

The V and J genes are TRBV7-8 and TRBJ2-7; 9 bases map to TRBD2. The J call may be mistaken, given a closer DNA end match to TRBJ2-1. This CDR3 has 18 amino acids. Germline V gene sequence: CDR1 SGHVS, CDR2 FQNEAQ. In nucleotides, the CDR3 is TGTGCCAGCAGCCCCAAAGGATGGCGGGGGGGCTTCTACAATGAGCAGTTCTTC. Protein: CASSPKGWRGGFYNEQFF.